A selection of T cell receptor beta chains follows, all from one sample in a study of blood T cell repertoires in COVID-19. Sequencing was performed with immunoSEQ multiplex PCR; in TCRdb, only in-frame clones are kept and a portion is missing. Altogether roughly 280,000 clones are present, approximately 82% being singletons, with the ten largest covering less than 6%. Specimen: peripheral blood. These receptor sequences come from a man aged 60 to 69 who had recovered from COVID-19. The CDR3 runs from the conserved cysteine through the conserved F or W. A D gene is named only where the DNA matches it firmly. Not all rows give a size; the values are once, few, many and, for expanded clones, a class.

D	V	size	J	DNA	CDR3
.	TRBV6-5	.	TRBJ2-5	TGTGCCAGCAGTTACCTGGGAGGAAGTGAGACCCAGTACTTC	CASSYLGGSETQYF
.	TRBV30	.	TRBJ2-5	TGTGCCTGGAGTGCGACTGTTAAAGAGACCCAGTACTTC	CAWSATVKETQYF
TRBD2	TRBV19	.	TRBJ2-1	TGTGCCAGTAGCAGGACCGCGAGGCCTAGCGGGGGAAGCTCCTACAATGAGCAGTTCTTC	CASSRTARPSGGSSYNEQFF
TRBD2	TRBV20-1	.	TRBJ2-1	TGCAGTGCTAGTAAGGGAGGGCGGAATGAGCAGTTCTTC	CSASKGGRNEQFF
TRBD1	TRBV7-9	.	TRBJ2-5	TGTGCCAGCAGCTTAGTCAGGGACAGAGAGACCCAGTACTTC	CASSLVRDRETQYF
.	TRBV7-8	.	TRBJ1-6	TGTGCCAGCAGCCTCCAGACAGTGATAAATTCACCCCTCCACTTT	CASSLQTVINSPLHF
.	TRBV7-3	once	TRBJ2-1	TGTGCCAGCAGCTTGTCAGGTACCAATGAGCAGTTCTTC	CASSLSGTNEQFF
TRBD1	TRBV5-1	.	TRBJ2-7	TGCGCCAGCAGCTTGACAGGGGACCCCTACTACGAGCAGTACTTC	CASSLTGDPYYEQYF
TRBD2	TRBV5-4	.	TRBJ2-5	TGTGCCAGCAGCCAGCGACTAGCGGGAGTGCAAGAGACCCAGTACTTC	CASSQRLAGVQETQYF
.	TRBV2	.	TRBJ2-5	TGTGCCAGCAGTCCCCCCGGGGAGGAGACCCAGTACTTC	CASSPPGEETQYF
TRBD2	TRBV3-1/TRBV3-2	.	TRBJ2-3	TGTGCCAGCAGCCAAGGGTCGGGCGGGAGAAGGGCAGATACGCAGTATTTT	CASSQGSGGRRADTQYF
TRBD2	TRBV7-9	.	TRBJ2-1	TGTGCCAGCAGCTTGGGGCGGGCTAGCGGTTACAATGAGCAGTTCTTC	CASSLGRASGYNEQFF
TRBD1	TRBV14	.	TRBJ1-3	TGTGCCAGCAGCCAACCCGACAGGGTAATAGGAAACACCATATATTTT	CASSQPDRVIGNTIYF
TRBD2	TRBV7-6	.	TRBJ2-2	TGTGCCAGCAGCAGACTAGCGGGAGGGAACACCGGGGAGCTGTTTTTT	CASSRLAGGNTGELFF
.	TRBV27	.	TRBJ1-3	TGTGCCAGCAGTGTCAGGGGTCCGAGCTCTGGAAACACCATATATTTT	CASSVRGPSSGNTIYF
.	TRBV12-5	.	TRBJ1-3	TGTGCTAGTGGTTTAACAGGGCCTGGAAACACCATATATTTT	CASGLTGPGNTIYF
.	TRBV4-2	.	TRBJ2-7	TGTGCCAGCAGCCAAGATCCTTTGGACTTCGAGCAGTACTTC	CASSQDPLDFEQYF
TRBD1	TRBV19	.	TRBJ2-7	TGTGCCAGTAGTAGGACAGGGACCACCTACGAGCAGTACTTC	CASSRTGTTYEQYF
TRBD1	TRBV5-6	.	TRBJ2-7	TGTGCCAGCAGCTTGCTGTCGGGACAGGGGGCAAGTGAGCAGTACTTC	CASSLLSGQGASEQYF
.	TRBV7-8	.	TRBJ1-5	TGTGCCAGCAGCTTATTTGCAGGGGATCAGCCCCAGCATTTT	CASSLFAGDQPQHF
TRBD2	TRBV29-1	.	TRBJ2-1	TGCAGCGGCATGACTAGCGGGCAAGGTGAGCAGTTCTTC	CSGMTSGQGEQFF
TRBD2	TRBV27	.	TRBJ2-1	TGTGCCAGCAGTCCTAGCGGGAGTGCCCGGGGTGAGCAGTTCTTC	CASSPSGSARGEQFF
TRBD1	TRBV27	.	TRBJ2-7	TGTGCCAGCAGTTTTGGGGACAGCAGGTACGAGCAGTACTTC	CASSFGDSRYEQYF
TRBD2	TRBV27	once	TRBJ2-1	TGTGCCAGCAGTTTATGGGTTGGTGATCCTCGTTCGGCTAGCGGGAGCTTTATCACCAATGAGCAGTTCTTC	CASSLWVGDPRSASGSFITNEQFF
TRBD2	TRBV28	few	TRBJ2-2	TGTGCCACCTCGGGGGGAGGACCCTCCGGGGAGCTGTTTTTT	CATSGGGPSGELFF
TRBD2	TRBV19	.	TRBJ2-1	TGTGCCAGTAGGACTAGCGGGGGAGGCTCCTACAATGAGCAGTTCTTC	CASRTSGGGSYNEQFF
.	TRBV21-1	.	TRBJ2-7	TGTGCCAGCAGCAAAGGGGACCCCAGACTAGCGGGGGGGACCTACGAGCAGTACTTC	CASSKGDPRLAGGTYEQYF
.	TRBV12-3/TRBV12-4	.	TRBJ2-2	TGTGCCAGCAGAGGAGTCACCGGGGAGCTGTTTTTT	CASRGVTGELFF
TRBD1	TRBV18	once	TRBJ2-1	TGTGCCAGCTCACCGGGACAGGAGCGGCTGTTCTTC	CASSPGQERLFF
TRBD2	TRBV28	few	TRBJ2-7	TGTGCCAGCAGTGCCGGGACCGGGAGGTTCGAGCAGTACTTC	CASSAGTGRFEQYF
.	TRBV7-9	.	TRBJ2-5	TGTGCCAGCAGCCCAAGCGGCCAGACCCAGTACTTC	CASSPSGQTQYF
.	TRBV6-5	.	TRBJ1-2	TGTGCCAGCAGTTGGCAGGGTAATGGCTACACCTTC	CASSWQGNGYTF
TRBD1	TRBV2	few	TRBJ2-2	TGTGCCAGCAGTGATACCGGGACAGGGTACACCGGGGAGCTGTTTTTT	CASSDTGTGYTGELFF
TRBD2	TRBV27	.	TRBJ2-1	TGTGCCAGCAGTTTATTGACTAGCGGTAACAATGAGCAGTTCTTC	CASSLLTSGNNEQFF
TRBD1	TRBV6-5	.	TRBJ2-7	TGTGCCAGCACCACCGGGACAGGGCCCTACGAGCAGTACTTC	CASTTGTGPYEQYF
TRBD2	TRBV5-5	.	TRBJ2-6	TGTGCCAGCAGCTCCCCTGGGAGGGTCGTCGCAGGGGCCAACGTCCTGACTTTC	CASSSPGRVVAGANVLTF
TRBD1	TRBV7-3	.	TRBJ1-1	TGTGCCAGCAGCCCTACAGGACAGGAGTCTACTGAAGCTTTCTTT	CASSPTGQESTEAFF
.	TRBV5-4	.	TRBJ2-1	TGTGCCAGCACCCCCCCGGGACGGGACTCCTTTGACAATGAGCAGTTCTTC	CASTPPGRDSFDNEQFF
TRBD1	TRBV7-2	.	TRBJ1-4	TGTGCCAGCAGCCCAGGGGGCCTCCCCCATGAAAAACTGTTTTTT	CASSPGGLPHEKLFF